The 17 T cell receptor beta chains reported below all come from one sample, sequenced in a study of long-term antiretroviral therapy in people with HIV. An immunoSEQ assay, version v3.0, was performed at survey level. TCRdb keeps only in-frame clones here, not all; method: immunoSEQ multiplex PCR. The table shows 15,000 to 20,000 clones, with 75% occurring only once. The material was unsorted PBMCs, obtained 1.5 years before starting antiretroviral therapy. All receptors derive from a woman aged 50 to 60 with HIV.

The rearrangement uses TRBV28 and TRBJ1-2; D possibly corresponds to TRBD1 (5 bases). In germline, CDR1 is MDHEN, CDR2 SYDVKM. The CDR3 extends over 13 amino acids. Trimming took off 5 bases at V and 3 bases at J, with 10 bases between the two ends. Written as DNA, the CDR3 is TGTGCCAGCAGTCGGGACGGATACTATGGCTACACCTTC. It yields the protein CASSRDGYYGYTF.

The chain recombines TRBV4-1 with TRBJ2-1, with no clear D. The CDR3 totals 14 residues. V was clipped by 1 base and J by 8 bases, with 12 bases between them. Per germline, CDR1 MGHRA and CDR2 YSYEKL. The CDR3 region has the DNA TGCGCCAGCAGCCAAGTGCAGGATTTTGATGAGCAGTTCTTC. Translation gives CASSQVQDFDEQFF.

V and J are TRBV18 and TRBJ1-5; weak D call: TRBD1 (5 bases). The germline V gene has CDR1 KGHSH and CDR2 LQKENI. CDR3 size: 14 residues. Trimming stripped 6 bases from V and 2 bases from J, with 11 bases between. DNA for the CDR3: TGTGCCAGCTCCCCCGCGGGGGGCAATCAGCCCCAGCATTTT. It is translated as CASSPAGGNQPQHF.

The CDR3 here is CASSQGLAGGQDEQFF. Written as DNA, the CDR3 is TGCGCCAGCAGCCAGGGACTAGCGGGGGGGCAAGATGAGCAGTTCTTC. This chain connects TRBV4-1 to TRBJ2-1; 16 bases match TRBD2. Germline values: CDR1 MGHRA, CDR2 YSYEKL. This CDR3 is built from 16 residues. Losses at the gene ends were 3 bases for V and 8 bases for J; bases not matched to a gene: 4.

This sequence joins TRBV4-1 and TRBJ2-2; tentative D call: TRBD1 (7 bases). V lost 4 bases to trimming and J lost 4 bases, with 16 bases between them. Germline CDR1 and CDR2: MGHRA and YSYEKL. The CDR3 extends over 16 amino acids. CDR3: CASSPGSRGVTGELFF. The DNA for the CDR3 is TGCGCCAGCAGCCCTGGGAGCAGGGGGGTCACCGGGGAGCTGTTTTTT.

V is TRBV11-2 and J is TRBJ2-1; 12 bases are a match to TRBD2. This CDR3 comprises 16 residues. Germline CDR1 reads SGHAT; CDR2 reads FQNNGV. V was pared by 1 base and J by 9 bases, with 7 bases of the junction left unmatched. CDR3: CASSLASGLAGSEQFF. CDR3 nucleotide sequence: TGTGCCAGCAGCTTAGCATCTGGACTAGCGGGGAGTGAGCAGTTCTTC.

This sequence joins TRBV19 and TRBJ1-5, with 7 bases that match TRBD1. The CDR3 has 16 amino acids. The V segment lost 3 bases and the J segment 4 bases; nucleotides outside the gene matches: 9. CDR1 LNHDA and CDR2 SQIVND come from the germline V gene (reference sequence). The CDR3 region is CASSMGQQLVNQPQHF. Here the CDR3 DNA reads TGTGCCAGTAGTATGGGACAGCAACTAGTGAATCAGCCCCAGCATTTT.

This clone was counted a few times. The chain combines TRBV6-5 with TRBJ1-2; 8 bases match TRBD1. CDR3 length: 14 residues. CDR1 and CDR2 (germline): MNHEY, SVGAGI. V was clipped by 6 bases and J by 2 bases; unmatched bases: 5. The CDR3 region is CASRRTGSNYGYTF. In DNA form, the CDR3 reads TGTGCCAGCAGACGGACAGGGTCCAACTATGGCTACACCTTC.

This clone appeared a few times. In DNA form, the CDR3 reads TGCGCCAGCAGCTCTGCTTGGGGGGCCGGGGAGACCCAGTACTTC. Translation gives CASSSAWGAGETQYF. The chain joins TRBV5-1 to TRBJ2-5; tentatively, D is TRBD1 or TRBD2 (6 bases each). V was trimmed by 3 bases and J by 5 bases, leaving 17 bases between them. The CDR3 length is 15 residues. Per the germline V gene, CDR1 is SGHRS and CDR2 is YFSETQ.

In this sample, this clone turned up once. This chain joins TRBV27 and TRBJ1-6; D gene unclear. Germline V gives CDR1 MNHEY, CDR2 SMNVEV (reference sequence). Trimming removed 6 bases at V and 0 bases at J, with 9 bases between. The CDR3 runs 15 residues. The CDR3 sequence is CASRASISYNSPLHF. CDR3 bases: TGTGCCAGCAGGGCGTCGATCTCCTATAATTCACCCCTCCACTTT.

This CDR3 is CASSPGRTTSGNTIYF. CDR3 bases: TGTGCCAGCAGCCCCGGACGGACTACCTCTGGAAACACCATATATTTT. The rearrangement joins TRBV11-2 to TRBJ1-3, with D hard to call. V lost 5 bases to trimming and J lost 0 bases, with 14 bases between them. The germline gives CDR1 SGHAT, CDR2 FQNNGV. The CDR3 is made up of 16 amino acids. Drawing the rest from reference TRBV11-2 and TRBJ1-3, the complete variable domain is EAGVAQSPRYKIIEKRQSVAFWCNPISGHATLYWYQQILGQGPKLLIQFQNNGVVDDSQLPKDRFSAERLKGVDSTLKIQPAKLEDSAVYLCASSPGRTTSGNTIYFGEGSWLTVV.

The chain combines TRBV25-1 with TRBJ2-3, with D tentatively TRBD2 (6 bases). The CDR3 has 15 residues. Germline V gene lookup returns CDR1 MGHDK and CDR2 SYGVNS. Trimming removed 5 bases from V and 0 bases from J, with 12 bases in between. DNA of the CDR3: TGTGCCAGCAGTAGGACGGGAGCTAGCACAGATACGCAGTATTTT. This codes for CASSRTGASTDTQYF.

The chain carries TRBV13 and TRBJ2-1; tentative D call: TRBD1 (5 bases). This CDR3 is 14 amino acids long. V lost 5 bases, J lost 10 bases, and 18 bases lay in between. Germline CDR1 reads PRHDT; CDR2 reads FYEKMQ (reference sequence). The CDR3 loop is CASSLKGRSREQFF. The DNA for the CDR3 is TGTGCCAGCAGCCTGAAGGGGCGAAGTCGGGAGCAGTTCTTC. The variable domain in full, completed from reference TRBV13 and TRBJ2-1, reads AAGVIQSPRHLIKEKRETATLKCYPIPRHDTVYWYQQGPGQDPQFLISFYEKMQSDKGSIPDRFSAQQFSDYHSELNMSSLELGDSALYFCASSLKGRSREQFFGPGTRLTVL.

J is TRBJ2-5 and V is TRBV9; D is unclear. Germline CDR1 and CDR2: SGDLS and YYNGEE. The CDR3 spans 13 residues. The ends were cut back, 3 bases at V and 5 bases at J, with 11 bases in the middle. The DNA of the CDR3 is TGTGCCAGCAGCGATAGCTTATACGAGACCCAGTACTTC. Protein product: CASSDSLYETQYF. Filled out from reference TRBV9 and TRBJ2-5, the complete variable domain reads DSGVTQTPKHLITATGQRVTLRCSPRSGDLSVYWYQQSLDQGLQFLIQYYNGEERAKGNILERFSAQQFPDLHSELNLSSLELGDSALYFCASSDSLYETQYFGPGTRLLVL.

DNA of the CDR3: TGCGCCAGCAGTGCGGGGACTAGCGGGGTAGAGACCCAGTACTTC. It specifies CASSAGTSGVETQYF. J is TRBJ2-5 and V is TRBV10-1; TRBD2 matches at 13 bases. Trimming cost V 4 bases and J 4 bases; bases outside gene matches: 3. The CDR3 sequence is 15 residues long. Germline CDR1 WNHNN, CDR2 SYGVQD (reference sequence).

The chain recombines TRBV5-1 with TRBJ2-3, with D possibly matching TRBD2 (7 bases). V was shortened by 6 bases and J by 5 bases, with 19 bases between the two germline ends. The germline CDR1 and CDR2 sequences are SGHRS and YFSETQ. The CDR3 loop spans 15 amino acids. Written as DNA, the CDR3 is TGCGCCAGCACCTCTTCTCGGGGGGCGGGAGATACGCAGTATTTT. It is translated as CASTSSRGAGDTQYF.

The chain employs TRBV6-6 and TRBJ2-1; TRBD1 is a possible D gene (6 bases). Germline-derived CDR1 and CDR2 are MNHNY and SVGAGI (reference sequence). This CDR3 comprises 16 residues. Trimming took off 4 bases at V and 1 base at J, with 14 bases between the two ends. CDR3 DNA: TGTGCCAGCAGTTTACAGGGAAGAAAGTCCTACAATGAGCAGTTCTTC. Encoded protein: CASSLQGRKSYNEQFF.